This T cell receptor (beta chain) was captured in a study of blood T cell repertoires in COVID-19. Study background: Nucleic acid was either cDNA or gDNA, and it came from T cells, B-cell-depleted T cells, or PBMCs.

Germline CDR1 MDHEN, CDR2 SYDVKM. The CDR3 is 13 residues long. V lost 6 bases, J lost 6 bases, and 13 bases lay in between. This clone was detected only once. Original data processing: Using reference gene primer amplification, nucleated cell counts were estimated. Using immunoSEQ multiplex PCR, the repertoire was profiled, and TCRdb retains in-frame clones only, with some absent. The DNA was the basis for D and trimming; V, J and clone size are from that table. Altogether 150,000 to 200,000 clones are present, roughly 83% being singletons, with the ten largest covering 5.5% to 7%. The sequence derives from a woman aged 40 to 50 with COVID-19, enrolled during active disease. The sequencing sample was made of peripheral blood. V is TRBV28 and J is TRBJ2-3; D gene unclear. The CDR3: CASSSPVSDTQYF. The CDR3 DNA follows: TGTGCCAGCAGCTCGCCGGTGTCCGATACGCAGTATTTT.